This entry features one T cell receptor beta chain sequence. Its antigen is undetermined. These data originate in a study of T cell repertoires in cytomegalovirus infection. For the study at large: HLA-C-restricted CMV epitopes, recently identified, and well-studied HLA-B-restricted ones were used by the study. Overall study findings and caveats: The ex vivo response was dominated by HLA-C-restricted CMV-specific TCR beta clonotypes.

Each CDR3 protein gets one entry after TCRdb re-called the reads with MiXCR. Among approximately 1,000,000 distinct CDR3 sequences, approximately 31% were seen once, and the ten largest hold about an eighth. Germline assignment: CDR1 MNHEY and CDR2 SMNVEV (reference sequence). CDR3 length: 16 amino acids. J lost 8 bases, V lost 0 bases, and 10 bases had no gene match. This sample comprised cultured CD8+ T cells from PBMCs, obtained from culture after CMV antigen stimulation. The TCR was taken from a human donor in good health (CMV status not recorded). Some clones in this sample may be carry-over from other donors' samples. The gene calls are TRBV27 and TRBJ2-1, with 7 bases fitting TRBD1. In DNA, the CDR3 is TGTGCCAGCAGTTTATCAAGGACAGGCCACAAGGATGAGCAGTTCTTC. Its translation: CASSLSRTGHKDEQFF.